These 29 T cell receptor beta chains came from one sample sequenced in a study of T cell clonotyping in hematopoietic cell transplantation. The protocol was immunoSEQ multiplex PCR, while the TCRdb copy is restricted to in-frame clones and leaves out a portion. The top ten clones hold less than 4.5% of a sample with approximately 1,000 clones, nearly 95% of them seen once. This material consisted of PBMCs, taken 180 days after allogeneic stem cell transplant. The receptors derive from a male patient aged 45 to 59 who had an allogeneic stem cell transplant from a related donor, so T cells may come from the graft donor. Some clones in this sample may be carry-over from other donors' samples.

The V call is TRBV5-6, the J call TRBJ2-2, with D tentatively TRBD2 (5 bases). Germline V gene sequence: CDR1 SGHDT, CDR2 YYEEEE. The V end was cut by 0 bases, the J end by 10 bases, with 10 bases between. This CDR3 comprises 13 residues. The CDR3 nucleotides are TGTGCCAGCAGCTTGGGCTGGGGAGAGGAGCTGTTTTTT. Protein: CASSLGWGEELFF.

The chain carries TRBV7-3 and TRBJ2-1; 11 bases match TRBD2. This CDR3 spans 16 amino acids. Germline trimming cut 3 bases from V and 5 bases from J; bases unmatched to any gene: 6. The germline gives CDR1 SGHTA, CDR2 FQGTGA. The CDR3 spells CASSFSSGGPNNEQFF. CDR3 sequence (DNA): TGTGCCAGCAGCTTTTCTAGCGGGGGGCCCAACAATGAGCAGTTCTTC.

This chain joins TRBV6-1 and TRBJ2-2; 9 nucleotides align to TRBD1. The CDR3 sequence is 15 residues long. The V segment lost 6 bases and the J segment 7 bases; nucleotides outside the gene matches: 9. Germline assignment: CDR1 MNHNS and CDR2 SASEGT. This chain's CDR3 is CASSSGTGWVGELFF. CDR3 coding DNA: TGTGCCAGCAGCTCCGGGACAGGGTGGGTCGGGGAGCTGTTTTTT.

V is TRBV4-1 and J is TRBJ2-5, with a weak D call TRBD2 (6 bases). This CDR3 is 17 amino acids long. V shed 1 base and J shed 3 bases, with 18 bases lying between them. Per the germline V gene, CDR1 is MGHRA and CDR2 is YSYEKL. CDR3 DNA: TGCGCCAGCAGCCAAGGTTTCGCGGGGACGGCGAAAGAGACCCAGTACTTC. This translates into CASSQGFAGTAKETQYF.

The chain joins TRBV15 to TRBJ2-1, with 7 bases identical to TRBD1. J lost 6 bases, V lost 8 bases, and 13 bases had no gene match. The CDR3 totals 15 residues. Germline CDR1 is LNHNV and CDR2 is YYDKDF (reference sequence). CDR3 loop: CATFAPRAGGNEQFF. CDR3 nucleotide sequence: TGTGCCACCTTTGCCCCGCGGGCAGGGGGCAATGAGCAGTTCTTC.

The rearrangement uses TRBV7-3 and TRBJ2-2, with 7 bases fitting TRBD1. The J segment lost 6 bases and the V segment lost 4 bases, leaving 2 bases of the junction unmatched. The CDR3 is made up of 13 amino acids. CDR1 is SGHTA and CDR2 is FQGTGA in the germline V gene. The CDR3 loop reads CASSSDRAGELFF. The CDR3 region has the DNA TGTGCCAGCAGCTCCGACAGGGCCGGGGAGCTGTTTTTT.

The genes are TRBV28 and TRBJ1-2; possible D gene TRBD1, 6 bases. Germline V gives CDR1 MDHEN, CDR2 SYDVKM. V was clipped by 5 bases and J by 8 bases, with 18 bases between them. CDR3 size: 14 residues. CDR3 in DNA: TGTGCCAGCAGTCTTCTTCAGGGGAATAGAGGCTACACCTTC. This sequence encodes CASSLLQGNRGYTF.

CDR3: CATSREVGGGYTF. The CDR3 DNA sequence: TGTGCCACCAGCAGAGAGGTAGGGGGTGGCTACACCTTC. The genes are TRBV15 and TRBJ1-2; D is perhaps TRBD1 (6 bases). The V end lost 0 bases, the J end lost 7 bases, and 9 bases lay between the germline ends. The CDR3 is 13 amino acids. Germline V gene lookup returns CDR1 LNHNV and CDR2 YYDKDF (reference sequence).

DNA for the CDR3: TGTGCCAGCAGTGCATATAAAGTTCAGCCCCAGCATTTT. Translation: CASSAYKVQPQHF. This rearrangement joins TRBV2 to TRBJ1-5; the D is unclear. The germline V gene has CDR1 SNHLY and CDR2 FYNNEI. Deletions cut 4 bases from V and 6 bases from J, with 10 bases between. This CDR3 has 13 residues.

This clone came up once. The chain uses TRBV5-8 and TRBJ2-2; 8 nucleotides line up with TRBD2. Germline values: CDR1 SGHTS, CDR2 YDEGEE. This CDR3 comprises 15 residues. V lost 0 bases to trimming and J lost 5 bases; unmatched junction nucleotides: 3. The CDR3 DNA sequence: TGTGCCAGCAGCTTGGAAGCGGGGGTTACCGGGGAGCTGTTTTTT. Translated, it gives CASSLEAGVTGELFF.

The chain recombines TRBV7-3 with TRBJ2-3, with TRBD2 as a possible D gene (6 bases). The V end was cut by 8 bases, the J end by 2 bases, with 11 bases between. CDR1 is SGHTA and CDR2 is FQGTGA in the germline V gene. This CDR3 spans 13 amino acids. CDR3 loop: CASRLANTDTQYF. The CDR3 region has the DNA TGTGCCAGCCGGCTAGCGAACACAGATACGCAGTATTTT.

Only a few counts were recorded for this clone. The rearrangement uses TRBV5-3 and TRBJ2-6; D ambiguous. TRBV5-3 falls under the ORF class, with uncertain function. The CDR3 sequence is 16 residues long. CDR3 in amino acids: CASISSEQSRANVLTF. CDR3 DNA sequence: TGTGCGAGCATCTCCAGTGAACAAAGTCGGGCCAACGTCCTGACTTTC.

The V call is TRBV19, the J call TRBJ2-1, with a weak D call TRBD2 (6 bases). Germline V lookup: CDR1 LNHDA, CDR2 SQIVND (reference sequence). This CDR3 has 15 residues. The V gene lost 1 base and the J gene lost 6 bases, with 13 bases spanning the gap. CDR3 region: CASSIGGTSVNEQFF. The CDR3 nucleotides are TGTGCCAGTAGTATAGGCGGGACCAGCGTCAATGAGCAGTTCTTC.

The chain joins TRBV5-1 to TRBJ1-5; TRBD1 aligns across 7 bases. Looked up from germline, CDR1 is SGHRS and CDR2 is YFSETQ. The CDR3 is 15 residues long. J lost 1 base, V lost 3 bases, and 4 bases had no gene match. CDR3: CASSWAGGSNQPQHF. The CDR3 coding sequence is TGCGCCAGCAGCTGGGCAGGGGGGAGCAATCAGCCCCAGCATTTT. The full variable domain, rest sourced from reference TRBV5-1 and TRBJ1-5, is KAGVTQTPRYLIKTRGQQVTLSCSPISGHRSVSWYQQTPGQGLQFLFEYFSETQRNKGNFPGRFSGRQFSNSRSEMNVSTLELGDSALYLCASSWAGGSNQPQHFGDGTRLSIL.

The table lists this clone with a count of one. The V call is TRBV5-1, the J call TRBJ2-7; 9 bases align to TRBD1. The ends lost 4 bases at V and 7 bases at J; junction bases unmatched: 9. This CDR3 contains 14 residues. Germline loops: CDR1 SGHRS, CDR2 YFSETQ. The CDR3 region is CASSTGQGLAEQYF. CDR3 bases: TGCGCCAGCAGCACGGGACAGGGATTGGCGGAGCAGTACTTC.

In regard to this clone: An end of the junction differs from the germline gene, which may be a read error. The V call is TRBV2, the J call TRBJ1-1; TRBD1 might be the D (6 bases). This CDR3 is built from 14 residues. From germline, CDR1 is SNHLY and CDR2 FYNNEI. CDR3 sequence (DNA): TGTGCCAGCATTGAACAGGGACCGAACACTGAAGCTTTCTTT. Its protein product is CASIEQGPNTEAFF.

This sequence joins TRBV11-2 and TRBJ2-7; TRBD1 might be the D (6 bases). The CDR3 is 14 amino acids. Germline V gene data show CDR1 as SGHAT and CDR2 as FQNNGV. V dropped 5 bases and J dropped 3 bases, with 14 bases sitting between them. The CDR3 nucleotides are TGTGCCAGCAGCCCGGGACACCGATTCTACGAGCAGTACTTC. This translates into CASSPGHRFYEQYF.

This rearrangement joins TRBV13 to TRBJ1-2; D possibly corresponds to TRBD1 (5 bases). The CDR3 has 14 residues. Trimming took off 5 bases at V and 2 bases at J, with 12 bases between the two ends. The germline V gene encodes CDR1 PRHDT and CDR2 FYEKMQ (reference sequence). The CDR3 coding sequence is TGTGCCAGCAGCATCGGGACGGGGAACTATGGCTACACCTTC. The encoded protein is CASSIGTGNYGYTF.

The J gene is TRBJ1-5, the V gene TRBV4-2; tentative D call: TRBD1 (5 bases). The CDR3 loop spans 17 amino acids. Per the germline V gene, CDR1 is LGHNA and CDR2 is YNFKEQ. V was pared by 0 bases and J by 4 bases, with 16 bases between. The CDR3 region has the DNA TGTGCCAGCAGCCAAGATGCGGGCAGGGTCGGTAATCAGCCCCAGCATTTT. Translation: CASSQDAGRVGNQPQHF.

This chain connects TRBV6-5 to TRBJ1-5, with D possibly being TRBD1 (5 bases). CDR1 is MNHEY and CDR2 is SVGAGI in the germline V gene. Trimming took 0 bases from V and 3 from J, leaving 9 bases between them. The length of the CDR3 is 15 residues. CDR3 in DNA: TGTGCCAGCAGTTACTCATCAGGGAACAATCAGCCCCAGCATTTT. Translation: CASSYSSGNNQPQHF.

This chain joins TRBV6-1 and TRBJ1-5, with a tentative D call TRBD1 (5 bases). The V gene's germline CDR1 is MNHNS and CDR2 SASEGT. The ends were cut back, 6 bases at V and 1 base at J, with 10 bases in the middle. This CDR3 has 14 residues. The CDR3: CASRPGLSNQPQHF. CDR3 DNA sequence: TGTGCCAGCAGACCAGGGCTGAGCAATCAGCCCCAGCATTTT.

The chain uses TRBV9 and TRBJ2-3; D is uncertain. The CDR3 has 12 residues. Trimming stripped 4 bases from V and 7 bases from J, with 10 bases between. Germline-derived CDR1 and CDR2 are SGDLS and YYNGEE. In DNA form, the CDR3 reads TGTGCCAGCAGCTACGGAGCAAATACGCAGTATTTT. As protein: CASSYGANTQYF.

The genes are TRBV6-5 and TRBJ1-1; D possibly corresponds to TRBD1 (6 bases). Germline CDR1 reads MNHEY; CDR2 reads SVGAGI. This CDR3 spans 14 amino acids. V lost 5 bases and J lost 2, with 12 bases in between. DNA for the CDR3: TGTGCCAGCAGTGCCGAGACAGGCAACACTGAAGCTTTCTTT. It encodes CASSAETGNTEAFF.

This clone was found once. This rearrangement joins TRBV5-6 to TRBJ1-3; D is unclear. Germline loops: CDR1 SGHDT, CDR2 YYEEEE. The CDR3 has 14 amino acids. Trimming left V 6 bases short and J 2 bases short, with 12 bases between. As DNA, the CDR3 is TGTGCCAGCATGCTGGATGCAACTGGAAACACCATATATTTT. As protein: CASMLDATGNTIYF.

The CDR3 here is CASSDAQGGRTEAFF. The CDR3, as DNA: TGTGCCAGCAGCGACGCCCAAGGGGGCAGAACTGAAGCTTTCTTT. The chain recombines TRBV6-6 with TRBJ1-1; 7 positions match TRBD1. Germline V gene data show CDR1 as MNHNY and CDR2 as SVGAGI (reference sequence). V lost 6 bases and J lost 5; bases outside the gene matches: 12. This CDR3 region has 15 residues.

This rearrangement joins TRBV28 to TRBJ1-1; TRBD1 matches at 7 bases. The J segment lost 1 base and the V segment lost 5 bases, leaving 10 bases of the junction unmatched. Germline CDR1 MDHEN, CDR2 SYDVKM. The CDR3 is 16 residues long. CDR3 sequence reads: CASSPWDSKANTEAFF. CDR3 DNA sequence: TGTGCCAGCAGTCCATGGGACAGCAAGGCGAACACTGAAGCTTTCTTT.

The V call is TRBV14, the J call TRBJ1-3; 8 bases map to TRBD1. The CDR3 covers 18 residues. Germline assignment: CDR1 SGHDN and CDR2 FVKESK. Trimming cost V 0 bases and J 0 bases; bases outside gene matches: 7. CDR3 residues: CASSQDGDRFSSGNTIYF. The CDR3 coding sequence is TGTGCCAGCAGCCAAGATGGGGACAGGTTCAGCTCTGGAAACACCATATATTTT.

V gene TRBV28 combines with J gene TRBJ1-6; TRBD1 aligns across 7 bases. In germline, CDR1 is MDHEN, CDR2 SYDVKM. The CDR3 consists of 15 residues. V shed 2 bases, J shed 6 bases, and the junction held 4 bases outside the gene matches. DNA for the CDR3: TGTGCCAGCAGTTTAGAGGCAGGGGGTAATTCACCCCTCCACTTT. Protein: CASSLEAGGNSPLHF.

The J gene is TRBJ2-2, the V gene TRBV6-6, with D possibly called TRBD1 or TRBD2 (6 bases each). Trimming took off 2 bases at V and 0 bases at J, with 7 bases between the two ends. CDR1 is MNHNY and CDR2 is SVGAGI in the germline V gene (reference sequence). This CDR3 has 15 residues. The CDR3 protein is CASSYGGPNTGELFF. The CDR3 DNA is TGTGCCAGCAGTTACGGGGGGCCGAACACCGGGGAGCTGTTTTTT.